The rows below give T cell receptor beta chains drawn from one sample of a study of shared clonotypes between healthy human individuals. TCRdb keeps only in-frame clones here, not all; method: immunoSEQ multiplex PCR. The data show 600,000 to 750,000 clones, over 60% seen once. The sequenced material came from memory CD4+ T cells sorted from blood. The receptors come from a young woman in good health. CDR3s include the opening cysteine and the closing phenylalanine or tryptophan. Each record gives: CDR3 DNA, CDR3 protein, J gene, D gene, V gene, clone size. D genes are given only for firm matches. Rows give clone size only sometimes, using once, few, many, or a class for an expanded clone.

TGTGCCAGCACCTCCGGCAGGGCCCCCTACAATGAGCAGTTCTTC | CASTSGRAPYNEQFF | TRBJ2-1 | . | TRBV28 | .
TGCGCCAGCAGCCTTGGGACTGAATTCAATGAGCAGTTCTTC | CASSLGTEFNEQFF | TRBJ2-1 | . | TRBV5-1 | few
TGTGCCAGCAGCGTAGCTTGGGGATCTGGAAACACCATATATTTT | CASSVAWGSGNTIYF | TRBJ1-3 | . | TRBV9 | few
TGTGCCTGGAGTCCTACAATGATGCGCTACACCTTC | CAWSPTMMRYTF | TRBJ1-2 | . | TRBV30 | .
TGCGCCAGCACTACAGGGGAAGGGGGATACGGCTACACCTTC | CASTTGEGGYGYTF | TRBJ1-2 | TRBD1 | TRBV4-1 | once
TGTGCCATCAGTGAGGGGGACAGACGGGGCTACGAGCAGTACTTC | CAISEGDRRGYEQYF | TRBJ2-7 | TRBD1 | TRBV10-3 | .
TGTGCCAGCAGCTTAGGCAGCTCTGGGGCCAACGTCCTGACTTTC | CASSLGSSGANVLTF | TRBJ2-6 | . | TRBV11-3 | once
TGTGCCAGCAGTGGAGCAGACAAAAACATTCAGTACTTC | CASSGADKNIQYF | TRBJ2-4 | . | TRBV9 | many
TGCGCCAGCAGCTCTATAGTAGGTCAGCCCCAGCATTTT | CASSSIVGQPQHF | TRBJ1-5 | . | TRBV5-1 | .
TGCAGCGCCAATACAGGGGGCACAGATACGCAGTATTTT | CSANTGGTDTQYF | TRBJ2-3 | TRBD1 | TRBV29-1 | .
TGTGCCAGCAGCTTAGTTCGAGTCAACACCGGGGAGCTGTTTTTT | CASSLVRVNTGELFF | TRBJ2-2 | . | TRBV11-2 | .
TGTGCCAGCAGTTTCCGGGTAATCCCCCCTTACGAGCAGTACTTC | CASSFRVIPPYEQYF | TRBJ2-7 | . | TRBV27 | .
TGTGCCAGCAGCTTAGCGGAGGGGCTAGTTCTGTATTTT | CASSLAEGLVLYF | TRBJ2-3 | . | TRBV7-2 | .
TGTGCCAGCAGCCACAGGGACGAGGCCCCCGGGGAGCTGTTTTTT | CASSHRDEAPGELFF | TRBJ2-2 | . | TRBV5-6 | .
TGTGCCAGCAGCGCCAGGGACAGGGGGAACCAGCCCCAGCATTTT | CASSARDRGNQPQHF | TRBJ1-5 | TRBD1 | TRBV6-1 | .
TGTGCCATCAGTGAGTCGGGACAGATCGGCAATCAGCCCCAGCATTTT | CAISESGQIGNQPQHF | TRBJ1-5 | TRBD1 | TRBV10-3 | few
TGCGCCAGCAGCTTCAGCGGGACCTCCTACAATGAGCAGTTCTTC | CASSFSGTSYNEQFF | TRBJ2-1 | TRBD2 | TRBV5-1 | .
TGCGCCAGCAGGACTAGCGGAAAATACAATGAGCAGTTCTTC | CASRTSGKYNEQFF | TRBJ2-1 | TRBD2 | TRBV10-2 | .
TGTGCCTGGAGTACAGGGGATAGGGACGAGCAGTACTTC | CAWSTGDRDEQYF | TRBJ2-7 | TRBD1 | TRBV30 | few
TGTGCCAGCAGCCAGGAGGCGACCACTGAAGCTTTCTTT | CASSQEATTEAFF | TRBJ1-1 | . | TRBV7-9 | few
TGCGCCAGCAGCTTGGAGGGAGGGGTTCCTACAGATACGCAGTATTTT | CASSLEGGVPTDTQYF | TRBJ2-3 | TRBD2 | TRBV5-1 | .
TGTGCCAGCAGCTTAGATCAGGGCTTCACAGATACGCAGTATTTT | CASSLDQGFTDTQYF | TRBJ2-3 | . | TRBV11-2 | .
TGTGCCAGCAGTACAGGGGAAAACATTCAGTACTTC | CASSTGENIQYF | TRBJ2-4 | TRBD1 | TRBV28 | .
TGTGCCAGCAGCTTAGTAACCGCGGAGCCCCAGCATTTT | CASSLVTAEPQHF | TRBJ1-5 | . | TRBV7-2 | .
TGTGCCATCAAACCGGGACTAGCGTCCTACCAAGAGACCCAGTACTTC | CAIKPGLASYQETQYF | TRBJ2-5 | TRBD2 | TRBV10-3 | .
TGTGCCAGCAGCAGGGAGACAGGGGGCTTTCAGCCCCAGCATTTT | CASSRETGGFQPQHF | TRBJ1-5 | TRBD1 | TRBV7-2 | few
TGTGCCAGCAGCTTATTCTCCCCCGGGACAGGGACAGCCGGGGAGCTGTTTTTT | CASSLFSPGTGTAGELFF | TRBJ2-2 | TRBD1 | TRBV7-7 | .
TGTGCCAGCAGTTTAGCCCAGCCCCAGCATTTT | CASSLAQPQHF | TRBJ1-5 | . | TRBV28 | .
TGTGCCACCAGCTCCCCCGGTCTAGCGGGACGACGCACCGGGGAGCTGTTTTTT | CATSSPGLAGRRTGELFF | TRBJ2-2 | TRBD2 | TRBV15 | .
TGTGCCAGTACGCCGGGACTACACCTTAAGGATGAGCAGTTCTTC | CASTPGLHLKDEQFF | TRBJ2-1 | TRBD2 | TRBV2 | .
TGTGCCAGCAGCCGGGACAGGGGTTCGGGAGGCTACACCTTC | CASSRDRGSGGYTF | TRBJ1-2 | TRBD1 | TRBV9 | once
TGTGCCAGCAGCTTAGACCTCAGGGGGCCGAGGGGCTACACCTTC | CASSLDLRGPRGYTF | TRBJ1-2 | TRBD1 | TRBV11-2 | few
TGTGCCAGCAGTTTCAGGAGGCTCACGGGCGAGCAGTACTTC | CASSFRRLTGEQYF | TRBJ2-7 | . | TRBV28 | few
TGTGCCAGCAGCTTGAAGGGGCGTGTGGAGTACTTC | CASSLKGRVEYF | TRBJ2-7 | . | TRBV5-4 | .
TGCAGCGTTGGTCGTTCCTACTCCTACGAGCAGTACTTC | CSVGRSYSYEQYF | TRBJ2-7 | . | TRBV29-1 | few
TGTGCCAGCAGTTTGGGTGGGACAGGGATCGAAAAACTGTTTTTT | CASSLGGTGIEKLFF | TRBJ1-4 | TRBD1 | TRBV6-5 | .
TGTGCCAGCGACGCCGGGACAGGGATTGGCTACACCTTC | CASDAGTGIGYTF | TRBJ1-2 | TRBD1 | TRBV6-1 | .
TGTGCCAGCAACGCCGGGGGGTTGAACACCGGGGAGCTGTTTTTT | CASNAGGLNTGELFF | TRBJ2-2 | TRBD2 | TRBV7-9 | .
TGCGCCAGCAGTGAGTCTCGGAGACAGGGTGTCGACGAGCAGTACTTC | CASSESRRQGVDEQYF | TRBJ2-7 | TRBD1 | TRBV10-1 | .
TGCGCCAGCAGCTTGGCCCAGGGGCCGGGCACAGATACGCAGTATTTT | CASSLAQGPGTDTQYF | TRBJ2-3 | . | TRBV5-1 | few
TGTGCCAGCAGTGATTCCAGGGGGCTAAACTCTGGAAACACCATATATTTT | CASSDSRGLNSGNTIYF | TRBJ1-3 | TRBD1 | TRBV6-4 | .
TGCAGCGTTGGACAGGCTGCTTCTAGCTCCTACGAGCAGTACTTC | CSVGQAASSSYEQYF | TRBJ2-7 | . | TRBV29-1 | .
TGTGCCAGCAGTCGGTCTGGGGCCAACGTCCTGACTTTC | CASSRSGANVLTF | TRBJ2-6 | . | TRBV27 | .
TGCAGTGCCTCTCGACGGTCCCAGTACTTC | CSASRRSQYF | TRBJ2-5 | . | TRBV20-1 | .
TGCGCCAGCAGCTTGTCGCAGGGCCCTGGCACAGATACGCAGTATTTT | CASSLSQGPGTDTQYF | TRBJ2-3 | . | TRBV5-1 | .
TGTGCCAGCAGTTTATCTGTCGTGGGGCCCCAAGAGACCCAGTACTTC | CASSLSVVGPQETQYF | TRBJ2-5 | . | TRBV28 | .
TGTGCCAGCAGTTATGGGGATACTAATGAAAAACTGTTTTTT | CASSYGDTNEKLFF | TRBJ1-4 | . | TRBV6-6 | few
TGTGCCAGCAGCTTGCAGGGGACTACCCAGTACTTC | CASSLQGTTQYF | TRBJ2-5 | . | TRBV7-9 | few
TGTGCCAGTAGTATCATTCGGACTAGCGGGAGTTTTAGGGACGGGGAGCTGTTTTTT | CASSIIRTSGSFRDGELFF | TRBJ2-2 | TRBD2 | TRBV19 | .
TGTGCCAGCAGCTTGACGGCCTCCCGTGGAAACACCATATATTTT | CASSLTASRGNTIYF | TRBJ1-3 | . | TRBV5-8 | .
TGTGCCAGCAGTTTATTAGCAAAAGCAACTAATGAAAAACTGTTTTTT | CASSLLAKATNEKLFF | TRBJ1-4 | . | TRBV28 | .
TGTGCCAGCAGCGCGGGTTCAGGGATAGGCACAGATACGCAGTATTTT | CASSAGSGIGTDTQYF | TRBJ2-3 | . | TRBV7-2 | few
TGTGCCAGCAGTTTAGGGGGGACAGTAGAGACCCAGTACTTC | CASSLGGTVETQYF | TRBJ2-5 | . | TRBV28 | .
TGCGCCAGCAGCTTGGAAGGACTAGTGTCTGGAAACACCATATATTTT | CASSLEGLVSGNTIYF | TRBJ1-3 | . | TRBV5-1 | .
TGTGCCACCAGCAGAGTTTGGACTAGCGGTCCTAATGAGCAGTTCTTC | CATSRVWTSGPNEQFF | TRBJ2-1 | TRBD2 | TRBV15 | .
TGTGCCAGCAGTTACTCCTGGGACGGACTCTCCTACGAGCAGTACTTC | CASSYSWDGLSYEQYF | TRBJ2-7 | . | TRBV6-5 | .
TGTGCCATCAGTGAGTCCAGTTTCAGGGGGTCGTACGAGCAGTACTTC | CAISESSFRGSYEQYF | TRBJ2-7 | TRBD1 | TRBV10-3 | .
TGTGCCAGCTCAGGGAGCTCGGACGAGCAGTACTTC | CASSGSSDEQYF | TRBJ2-7 | . | TRBV18 | .
TGTGCCAGCAGTCCTCACCGACACTCCTACGAGCAGTACTTC | CASSPHRHSYEQYF | TRBJ2-7 | . | TRBV27 | once